Each of the 30 T cell receptor beta chains below was sequenced from the same sample in a study of OX40 agonist ivuxolimab in advanced cancers. The data were produced by immunoSEQ multiplex PCR, yet TCRdb's version contains in-frame clones alone and is incomplete. The data hold tens of thousands of clones, with about nine tenths observed a single time. Sequenced here: CD4+ or CD8+ T cells sorted from blood, sampled in a trial of the OX40 agonist ivuxolimab. The receptors come from an adult with an advanced solid tumor such as melanoma, head and neck, liver or kidney cancer.

The rearrangement joins TRBV23-1 to TRBJ1-2; 9 bases line up with TRBD1. TRBV23-1 falls under the ORF class, with uncertain function. The CDR3 runs to 12 residues. The V and J ends lost 6 bases and 7 bases, in that order; junction bases with no gene match: 3. The CDR3 region has the DNA TGCGCCAGCAGGGGACAGGGATCTGGCTACACCTTC. This codes for CASRGQGSGYTF.

CDR3 sequence reads: CASSPGGHLYGYTF. The DNA of the CDR3 is TGTGCCAGCAGCCCAGGGGGCCACCTCTATGGCTACACCTTC. The chain joins TRBV7-9 to TRBJ1-2; 8 bases map to TRBD1. CDR3 length: 14 residues. Germline CDR1 is SEHNR and CDR2 is FQNEAQ (reference sequence). J gave up 4 bases and V 5 bases, and 6 bases lay outside the gene matches.

V usage is TRBV10-3 and J usage is TRBJ1-2, with a tentative D call TRBD1 (5 bases). Germline lookup yields CDR1 ENHRY and CDR2 SYGVKD. This CDR3 is 15 amino acids long. Trimming removed 1 base from V and 8 bases from J, with 17 bases in between. The CDR3 here is CAISELGTAVEGYTF. CDR3 nucleotide sequence: TGTGCCATCAGTGAGTTGGGGACCGCCGTGGAAGGCTACACCTTC.

This clone was counted between two and nine times. This chain joins TRBV2 and TRBJ1-6; D unclear. Trimming took 9 bases from V and 4 from J, leaving 10 bases between them. This CDR3 is 13 amino acids long. Germline CDR1 and CDR2: SNHLY and FYNNEI. CDR3 amino acids: CASYGGYNSPLHF. DNA for the CDR3: TGTGCCAGTTACGGCGGTTATAATTCACCCCTCCACTTT.

A remark on this clone: An end of the junction does not agree with germline; a read error may underlie this. The V gene is TRBV5-6, the J gene TRBJ1-2; D unclear. Germline V gives CDR1 SGHDT, CDR2 YYEEEE. The CDR3 covers 14 residues. CDR3 nucleotide sequence: TGTGCCAGCAACTTGGGAGATCGGGGCTATGGCTACACCTTC. It specifies CASNLGDRGYGYTF.

The V gene is TRBV28, the J gene TRBJ2-1; D possibly corresponds to TRBD2 (6 bases). The CDR3 runs 13 residues. Looked up from germline, CDR1 is MDHEN and CDR2 is SYDVKM. V lost 7 bases, J lost 9 bases, and 16 bases lay in between. This CDR3 reads CASTQGGNLEQFF. The CDR3 nucleotides read TGTGCCAGCACCCAGGGCGGGAATCTTGAGCAGTTCTTC. The full variable domain, with the rest looked up from reference TRBV28 and TRBJ2-1, is DVKVTQSSRYLVKRTGEKVFLECVQDMDHENMFWYRQDPGLGLRLIYFSYDVKMKEKGDIPEGYSVSREKKERFSLILESASTNQTSMYLCASTQGGNLEQFFGPGTRLTVL.

This chain joins TRBV11-1 and TRBJ1-1; possibly TRBD1 for D (6 bases). This CDR3 is 16 amino acids long. CDR1 and CDR2 from the germline V gene are SGHAT and FQDESV (reference sequence). The ends were cut back, 7 bases at V and 3 bases at J, with 21 bases in the middle. CDR3 DNA sequence: TGTGCCAGCACGGAACAGGGACTGCTCCTGGACACTGAAGCTTTCTTT. Protein: CASTEQGLLLDTEAFF.

The gene calls are TRBV29-1 and TRBJ2-3; a possible D gene is TRBD2 (5 bases). CDR3 length equals 10 residues. Germline lookup yields CDR1 SQVTM and CDR2 ANQGSEA. The V end was cut by 8 bases, the J end by 2 bases, with 5 bases between. The chain's CDR3 is CSLATDTQYF. In nucleotides, the CDR3 is TGCAGCCTAGCCACAGATACGCAGTATTTT.

The rearrangement uses TRBV10-3 and TRBJ1-2; 10 bases agree with TRBD1. Trimming took 1 base from V and 2 from J; bases not matched to a gene: 10. The germline CDR1 and CDR2 sequences are ENHRY and SYGVKD. The CDR3 has 18 amino acids. The CDR3 sequence: CAISEYMTGTGENYGYTF. The DNA for the CDR3 is TGTGCCATCAGTGAGTACATGACCGGGACAGGGGAGAACTATGGCTACACCTTC.

The chain combines TRBV5-6 with TRBJ2-3, with 9 nucleotides matching TRBD2. CDR1 is SGHDT, CDR2 YYEEEE, per germline. The CDR3 has 15 amino acids. Trimming took 4 bases from V and 0 from J; bases not matched to a gene: 3. CDR3 coding DNA: TGTGCCAGCAGCCTAGCGGGACCAAGCACAGATACGCAGTATTTT. It yields the protein CASSLAGPSTDTQYF. Based on the CDR3 plus reference TRBV5-6 and TRBJ2-3, the full variable domain is DAGVTQSPTHLIKTRGQQVTLRCSPKSGHDTVSWYQQALGQGPQFIFQYYEEEERQRGNFPDRFSGHQFPNYSSELNVNALLLGDSALYLCASSLAGPSTDTQYFGPGTRLTVL.

The genes are TRBV21-1 and TRBJ1-5. TRBV21-1 is a pseudogene locus. The CDR3 loop spans 14 amino acids. The DNA of the CDR3 is TGTGCCAGCAGCGAGTCCGACGTTGGTCAGCCCCAGCATTTT. It translates to CASSESDVGQPQHF.

Concerning this clone itself: The junction does not match germline at one end; this may be a read error. This chain connects TRBV5-8 to TRBJ1-1, with D hard to call. Germline CDR1 SGHTS, CDR2 YDEGEE. This CDR3 region has 11 residues. The CDR3 DNA follows: TGTGCCAGCAGCTTGAAAACTGAAGCTTTCTTT. It codes for CASSLKTEAFF. The variable domain in full, with the rest retrieved from reference TRBV5-8 and TRBJ1-1, is EAGVTQSPTHLIKTRGQQATLRCSPISGHTSVYWYQQALGLGLQFLLWYDEGEERNRGNFPPRFSGRQFPNYSSELNVNALELEDSALYLCASSLKTEAFFGQGTRLTVV.

This sequence joins TRBV4-3 and TRBJ2-7, with D possibly TRBD1 on 6 matching bases. Germline V gene data show CDR1 as LGHNA and CDR2 as YSLEER. The CDR3 spans 15 residues. V was cut by 0 bases and J by 3 bases, with 12 bases left in between. The DNA of the CDR3 is TGCGCCAGCAGCCAAGATACCGCAGGGGACTACGAGCAGTACTTC. Its protein is CASSQDTAGDYEQYF.

The genes are TRBV4-2 and TRBJ2-2; D possibly corresponds to TRBD2 (6 bases). The CDR3 sequence is 15 residues long. The germline V and J ends were trimmed by 4 bases and 5 bases, with 14 bases remaining between them. The germline V gene has CDR1 LGHNA and CDR2 YNFKEQ. Here the CDR3 DNA reads TGTGCCAGCAGCCGCGGCGGGGTGAATACCGGGGAGCTGTTTTTT. Translated: CASSRGGVNTGELFF.

CDR3 bases: TGTGCCAGCAGCCAGGAACTCTATGGCTACACCTTC. Translation: CASSQELYGYTF. The chain links TRBV14 to TRBJ1-2, with no clear D. The CDR3 sequence is 12 residues long. V dropped 3 bases and J dropped 4 bases, with 6 bases sitting between them. The germline V gene has CDR1 SGHDN and CDR2 FVKESK.

The V and J genes are TRBV11-3 and TRBJ2-7; 15 bases fit TRBD2. From germline, CDR1 is SGHNT and CDR2 YENEEA. Trimming at V came to 4 bases and at J to 5 bases, leaving 15 bases not matched to a gene. The CDR3 is 19 amino acids. The CDR3 spells CASSSGGPGLAGGRNEQYF. The CDR3 coding sequence is TGTGCCAGCAGCTCGGGGGGACCTGGACTAGCGGGAGGGAGGAACGAGCAGTACTTC. Using reference TRBV11-3 and TRBJ2-7 for the parts outside the CDR3, the full variable domain is EAGVVQSPRYKIIEKKQPVAFWCNPISGHNTLYWYLQNLGQGPELLIRYENEEAVDDSQLPKDRFSAERLKGVDSTLKIQPAELGDSAVYLCASSSGGPGLAGGRNEQYFGPGTRLTVT.

The V call is TRBV11-3, the J call TRBJ1-1; possibly TRBD1 for D (5 bases). CDR1 SGHNT and CDR2 YENEEA come from the germline V gene. The ends were cut back, 3 bases at V and 1 base at J, with 9 bases in the middle. CDR3 size: 14 residues. In DNA form, the CDR3 reads TGTGCCAGCAGCTTGGGACTTACGAACACTGAAGCTTTCTTT. This encodes CASSLGLTNTEAFF. Together with reference TRBV11-3 and TRBJ1-1, the CDR3 gives the full variable domain: EAGVVQSPRYKIIEKKQPVAFWCNPISGHNTLYWYLQNLGQGPELLIRYENEEAVDDSQLPKDRFSAERLKGVDSTLKIQPAELGDSAVYLCASSLGLTNTEAFFGQGTRLTVV.

This clone was found a few times. This sequence joins TRBV5-5 and TRBJ1-6; no reliable D call. Germline V gives CDR1 SGHKS, CDR2 YYEKEE (reference sequence). V was trimmed by 1 base and J by 7 bases, leaving 6 bases between them. The CDR3 is made up of 13 amino acids. In DNA form, the CDR3 reads TGTGCCAGCAGCTTGTACAGAAATTCACCCCTCCACTTT. This codes for CASSLYRNSPLHF.

This sequence joins TRBV20-1 and TRBJ2-5; D possibly corresponds to TRBD2 (5 bases). This CDR3 has 11 residues. The V gene's germline CDR1 is DFQATT and CDR2 SNEGSKA (reference sequence). Trimming stripped 7 bases from V and 3 bases from J, with 9 bases between. DNA for the CDR3: TGCAGTGTGCAGCGGAAAGAGACCCAGTACTTC. The encoded protein is CSVQRKETQYF.

The chain couples TRBV7-9 to TRBJ2-5; D not certain. CDR1 is SEHNR and CDR2 is FQNEAQ in the germline V gene (reference sequence). CDR3 length equals 15 residues. Trimming removed 0 bases from V and 2 bases from J, with 10 bases in between. The CDR3 loop is CASSLALAGQETQYF. The CDR3 region has the DNA TGTGCCAGCAGCTTAGCCTTAGCTGGGCAAGAGACCCAGTACTTC.

The chain employs TRBV10-3 and TRBJ1-1; the D gene is possibly TRBD1 (6 bases). The CDR3 runs 13 residues. The germline CDR1 and CDR2 sequences are ENHRY and SYGVKD. Trimming took off 7 bases at V and 4 bases at J, with 13 bases between the two ends. The CDR3 here is CAIKNRVGTEAFF. The CDR3 coding sequence is TGTGCCATCAAGAACAGGGTTGGCACTGAAGCTTTCTTT.

The chain combines TRBV5-1 with TRBJ1-5; D unresolved. The germline gives CDR1 SGHRS, CDR2 YFSETQ. With 8 bases removed from V and 3 bases from J, the gap between germline ends came to 27 bases. This CDR3 has 18 residues. The CDR3 spells CARTRGGWGLRANQPQHF. CDR3 DNA: TGCGCCAGGACTCGGGGAGGTTGGGGTTTAAGGGCCAATCAGCCCCAGCATTTT.

This chain uses TRBV19 with TRBJ2-3; 14 bases are a match to TRBD2. Germline CDR1 reads LNHDA; CDR2 reads SQIVND (reference sequence). Germline trimming cut 7 bases from V and 1 base from J; bases unmatched to any gene: 10. The CDR3 sequence is 18 residues long. The CDR3 sequence is CASTPTSGRAGRTDTQYF. In DNA, the CDR3 is TGTGCCAGTACCCCGACTAGCGGGAGGGCCGGACGCACAGATACGCAGTATTTT.

The chain uses TRBV11-3 and TRBJ2-1; D call uncertain. V lost 5 bases and J 3 bases, leaving 5 bases between the germline ends. CDR1 SGHNT and CDR2 YENEEA come from the germline V gene. The CDR3 runs to 12 residues. CDR3 protein: CASSPDYNEQFF. The CDR3 DNA sequence: TGTGCCAGCAGCCCCGACTACAATGAGCAGTTCTTC.

The gene calls are TRBV30 and TRBJ1-3, with 7 bases fitting TRBD1. J lost 0 bases, V lost 3 bases, and 8 bases had no gene match. Germline lookup yields CDR1 GTSNPN and CDR2 SVGIG (reference sequence). This CDR3 region has 16 residues. CDR3 coding DNA: TGTGCCTGGAGGGGAGGGACAGTTAACTCTGGAAACACCATATATTTT. Translated: CAWRGGTVNSGNTIYF.

The J gene is TRBJ2-1, the V gene TRBV4-1; 9 bases fit TRBD2. The V gene's germline CDR1 is MGHRA and CDR2 YSYEKL. The CDR3 consists of 15 residues. V shed 4 bases and J 5 bases; nucleotides not matched to a gene: 6. For the CDR3, the DNA is TGCGCCAGCAGCCTGACTAGCGGAAACCACAATGAGCAGTTCTTC. Translation: CASSLTSGNHNEQFF.

V usage is TRBV5-4 and J usage is TRBJ1-2; D gene unclear. V was shortened by 0 bases and J by 4 bases, with 13 bases between the two germline ends. The CDR3 spans 15 residues. Germline CDR1 and CDR2: SGHNT and YYREEE (reference sequence). CDR3 in DNA: TGTGCCAGCAGCTTGGAGGCCGGGGAGGGCTATGGCTACACCTTC. Its translation is CASSLEAGEGYGYTF.

The chain has TRBV7-2 and TRBJ2-7; 12 positions agree with TRBD1. Germline V gene data show CDR1 as SGHTA and CDR2 as FQGNSA. This CDR3 is 14 amino acids long. The V gene end was trimmed by 4 bases and the J gene end by 2 bases; junction bases not matched to a gene: 0. The CDR3 nucleotides are TGTGCCAGCAGCTGGGACAGGGGGCCCTACGAGCAGTACTTC. Amino acid sequence: CASSWDRGPYEQYF.

The V gene is TRBV19, the J gene TRBJ1-2, with 9 bases that match TRBD1. V was pared by 5 bases and J by 4 bases, with 11 bases of the junction left unmatched. Germline CDR1 and CDR2: LNHDA and SQIVND (reference sequence). The CDR3 consists of 16 residues. CDR3 bases: TGTGCCAGTAGTGTATACCGGACAGGGGACCTCTATGGCTACACCTTC. This translates into CASSVYRTGDLYGYTF.

This rearrangement joins TRBV9 to TRBJ2-5, with 9 bases identical to TRBD2. This CDR3 spans 17 amino acids. J lost 4 bases, V lost 0 bases, and 10 bases had no gene match. In germline, CDR1 is SGDLS, CDR2 YYNGEE. CDR3 in amino acids: CASSVGAGGRGVETQYF. CDR3 nucleotide sequence: TGTGCCAGCAGCGTAGGCGCGGGAGGGAGAGGGGTAGAGACCCAGTACTTC.